Shown below are 30 T cell receptor beta chains from a single sample sequenced in a study of shared clonotypes between healthy human individuals. Only in-frame clones appear in the TCRdb table, and some are missing; sequencing was by immunoSEQ multiplex PCR. Found here are about 660,000 clones, over 65% of them singletons; the top ten hold more than 1.5%. Sequencing was done on a sample of memory CD4+ T cells sorted from blood. As to subset: CD45RA-negative fraction. These receptors were obtained from a woman in her twenties or thirties in good health.

To note about this clone: Other DNA sequences of this sample code for an identical CDR3. This chain connects TRBV19 to TRBJ2-7; D unresolved. The V end lost 3 bases, the J end lost 0 bases, and 9 bases lay between the germline ends. Germline CDR1 LNHDA, CDR2 SQIVND (reference sequence). CDR3 length: 14 amino acids. This chain's CDR3 is CASSMVAASYEQYF. The CDR3 bases are TGTGCCAGTAGTATGGTAGCAGCCTCCTACGAGCAGTACTTC.

DNA of the CDR3: TGTGCCAGCCAAGAAACTCCAGGGTTCGGCTACACCTTC. Protein: CASQETPGFGYTF. The V and J genes are TRBV25-1 and TRBJ1-2; a possible D gene is TRBD1 (5 bases). The germline V and J ends were trimmed by 8 bases and 8 bases, with 18 bases remaining between them. CDR1 is MGHDK, CDR2 SYGVNS, per germline. The CDR3 sequence is 13 residues long.

This rearrangement joins TRBV6-4 to TRBJ2-3; unclear D gene. V was pared by 0 bases and J by 2 bases, with 9 bases between. The CDR3 contains 15 residues. Germline assignment: CDR1 MRHNA and CDR2 SNTAGT. The CDR3 DNA reads TGTGCCAGCAGTGACTCGCTGGGCCACACAGATACGCAGTATTTT. Protein sequence: CASSDSLGHTDTQYF.

The V and J genes are TRBV2 and TRBJ1-5, with D possibly TRBD1 on 5 matching bases. The germline V gene has CDR1 SNHLY and CDR2 FYNNEI. This CDR3 contains 17 residues. The germline V and J ends were trimmed by 5 bases and 2 bases, with 19 bases remaining between them. CDR3 sequence reads: CASSQDTGGIGNQPQHF. The CDR3 DNA reads as TGTGCCAGCAGTCAGGACACCGGAGGAATTGGCAATCAGCCCCAGCATTTT.

The rearrangement joins TRBV28 to TRBJ1-2; D is perhaps TRBD1 (5 bases). Trimming stripped 0 bases from V and 3 bases from J, with 8 bases between. CDR1 MDHEN and CDR2 SYDVKM come from the germline V gene. The CDR3 loop spans 14 amino acids. The CDR3 DNA follows: TGTGCCAGCAGTTTATGGGTAGGGGACTATGGCTACACCTTC. Its protein is CASSLWVGDYGYTF.

Regarding this clone: Different DNA sequences within this sample yield the same CDR3. The V gene is TRBV5-4, the J gene TRBJ2-7, with 8 positions matching TRBD1. The J segment lost 2 bases and the V segment lost 1 base, leaving 5 bases of the junction unmatched. The CDR3 sequence is 15 residues long. Germline V lookup: CDR1 SGHNT, CDR2 YYREEE (reference sequence). The DNA of the CDR3 is TGTGCCAGCAGCTTGTCGGGACAGGCCGCCTACGAGCAGTACTTC. It encodes CASSLSGQAAYEQYF. Looking up the rest from reference TRBV5-4 and TRBJ2-7 gives the full variable domain: ETGVTQSPTHLIKTRGQQVTLRCSSQSGHNTVSWYQQALGQGPQFIFQYYREEENGRGNFPPRFSGLQFPNYSSELNVNALELDDSALYLCASSLSGQAAYEQYFGPGTRLTVT.

The genes are TRBV6-6 and TRBJ1-5, with 11 bases matching TRBD1. V was pared by 7 bases and J by 7 bases, with 9 bases of the junction left unmatched. CDR3 length: 15 residues. From germline, CDR1 is MNHNY and CDR2 SVGAGI (reference sequence). CDR3 coding DNA: TGTGCCAGCACCCGAGGGACAGGGGGAGGGCAGCCCCAGCATTTT. This sequence encodes CASTRGTGGGQPQHF.

In its sample, this clone was seen once. The chain links TRBV6-6 to TRBJ1-1; D gene uncertain. Germline V gene data show CDR1 as MNHNY and CDR2 as SVGAGI (reference sequence). This CDR3 region has 14 residues. V lost 7 bases and J lost 1, with 13 bases in between. Here the CDR3 DNA reads TGTGCCAGCACCCGAGGGCAGGCGAACACTGAAGCTTTCTTT. Protein: CASTRGQANTEAFF.

This clone was counted only a few times. The chain couples TRBV5-4 to TRBJ1-2, with TRBD1 as a possible D gene (5 bases). CDR3 length: 15 amino acids. Between the trimmed V and J ends, which lost 1 base and 4 bases, there was a span of 14 bases. Germline assignment: CDR1 SGHNT and CDR2 YYREEE (reference sequence). The CDR3 DNA reads as TGTGCCAGCAGCTTGAGGGCTGCGCAGGGCTATGGCTACACCTTC. Translating gives CASSLRAAQGYGYTF.

The rearrangement uses TRBV7-8 and TRBJ2-5, with a weak D call TRBD2 (5 bases). Looked up from germline, CDR1 is SGHVS and CDR2 is FQNEAQ. V gave up 1 base and J gave up 2 bases, with 5 bases separating them. The CDR3 loop spans 13 amino acids. CDR3 bases: TGTGCCAGCAGCTTAGGAGGGCAAGAGACCCAGTACTTC. The encoded protein is CASSLGGQETQYF. The full variable domain, its missing parts supplied by reference TRBV7-8 and TRBJ2-5, is GAGVSQSPRYKVAKRGQDVALRCDPISGHVSLFWYQQALGQGPEFLTYFQNEAQLDKSGLPSDRFFAERPEGSVSTLKIQRTQQEDSAVYLCASSLGGQETQYFGPGTRLLVL.

This clone was seen a handful of times. This rearrangement joins TRBV7-3 to TRBJ1-1, with D possibly matching TRBD1 (5 bases). Germline V gene sequence: CDR1 SGHTA, CDR2 FQGTGA. The CDR3 extends over 13 amino acids. V was trimmed by 5 bases and J by 3 bases, leaving 10 bases between them. The CDR3 protein is CASSTQTDTEAFF. The CDR3 bases are TGTGCCAGCAGCACCCAGACAGACACTGAAGCTTTCTTT.

This sequence joins TRBV27 and TRBJ2-1; possibly TRBD1 or TRBD2 for D (5 bases each). V was shortened by 3 bases and J by 15 bases, with 15 bases between the two germline ends. This CDR3 has 12 amino acids. The V gene's germline CDR1 is MNHEY and CDR2 SMNVEV (reference sequence). In DNA, the CDR3 is TGTGCCAGCAGTTTTAGGGACCTCGAGTGGTTCTTC. Protein product: CASSFRDLEWFF.

This rearrangement joins TRBV5-1 to TRBJ2-3, with TRBD2 matching over 10 bases. The CDR3 is made up of 15 amino acids. Trimming at V came to 2 bases and at J to 6 bases, leaving 6 bases not matched to a gene. Germline V CDR1 and CDR2: SGHRS, YFSETQ. CDR3 residues: CASSFIAGGYDTQYF. In DNA form, the CDR3 reads TGCGCCAGCAGCTTTATAGCGGGAGGATATGATACGCAGTATTTT.

The chain is built from TRBV5-1 and TRBJ2-2, with 14 bases identical to TRBD2. The germline CDR1 and CDR2 sequences are SGHRS and YFSETQ. This CDR3 has 16 residues. V shed 7 bases and J 4 bases; nucleotides not matched to a gene: 6. Written as DNA, the CDR3 is TGCGCCAGCCGACTAGCGGGAGGGCCCGGCACCGGGGAGCTGTTTTTT. Its translation: CASRLAGGPGTGELFF.

This clone has a count of ten or more. The CDR3 nucleotides are TGTGCCAGCAGTCGTAATGGGGCCCTTTACGAGCAGTACTTC. It is translated as CASSRNGALYEQYF. The chain has TRBV28 and TRBJ2-7; D might be TRBD1 (5 bases). Trimming cost V 5 bases and J 4 bases, with 15 bases left between them. The CDR3 sequence is 14 residues long. Germline CDR1 is MDHEN and CDR2 is SYDVKM.

The genes are TRBV19 and TRBJ1-4; perhaps TRBD1 as D (5 bases). Germline CDR1 is LNHDA and CDR2 is SQIVND (reference sequence). V lost 3 bases, J lost 0 bases, and 20 bases lay in between. The CDR3 is 19 residues long. The CDR3, as DNA: TGTGCCAGTAGTATTGGGGAGGGACGAAGGCATGCAACTAATGAAAAACTGTTTTTT. It encodes CASSIGEGRRHATNEKLFF.

V usage is TRBV28 and J usage is TRBJ1-1; D perhaps matches TRBD1 (5 bases). Trimming removed 5 bases at V and 4 bases at J, with 14 bases between. CDR3 size: 14 residues. Germline loops: CDR1 MDHEN, CDR2 SYDVKM. The DNA of the CDR3 is TGTGCCAGCAGTCCTCTGGGGGGTACCACTGAAGCTTTCTTT. It yields the protein CASSPLGGTTEAFF.

The rearrangement joins TRBV27 to TRBJ2-3; maybe TRBD2 (6 bases). The CDR3 totals 13 residues. Per germline, CDR1 MNHEY and CDR2 SMNVEV (reference sequence). V was trimmed by 6 bases and J by 2 bases, leaving 9 bases between them. The CDR3 here is CASRWEDTDTQYF. The CDR3 DNA is TGTGCCAGCAGGTGGGAGGACACAGATACGCAGTATTTT.

This clone was seen more than once but under ten times. The chain is built from TRBV11-2 and TRBJ2-7; possible D gene TRBD2, 6 bases. CDR1 is SGHAT, CDR2 FQNNGV, per germline. V lost 5 bases and J lost 6, with 14 bases in between. This CDR3 contains 13 residues. DNA of the CDR3: TGTGCCAGCAGCCGGTCCCGCGGGACCGAGCAGTACTTC. Amino acids: CASSRSRGTEQYF.

The chain links TRBV11-2 to TRBJ1-5; 9 nucleotides align to TRBD1. The CDR3 runs 13 residues. The germline V gene encodes CDR1 SGHAT and CDR2 FQNNGV. Trimming at V came to 5 bases and at J to 7 bases, leaving 3 bases not matched to a gene. CDR3 nucleotides: TGTGCCAGCAGCCGGGACAGGGAACAGCCCCAGCATTTT. This sequence encodes CASSRDREQPQHF.

This clone was observed once. The rearrangement uses TRBV19 and TRBJ1-5; TRBD1 matches at 7 bases. Germline trimming cut 3 bases from V and 2 bases from J; bases unmatched to any gene: 7. This CDR3 contains 16 residues. CDR1 and CDR2 (germline): LNHDA, SQIVND (reference sequence). The chain's CDR3 is CASSMVNRGGNQPQHF. In nucleotides, the CDR3 is TGTGCCAGTAGTATGGTCAACAGGGGTGGCAATCAGCCCCAGCATTTT.

There are many counts of this clone. The chain combines TRBV5-4 with TRBJ2-3; D unresolved. The germline V gene encodes CDR1 SGHNT and CDR2 YYREEE (reference sequence). V lost 0 bases to trimming and J lost 0 bases, with 5 bases between them. The CDR3 is 14 amino acids. CDR3 DNA sequence: TGTGCCAGCAGCTTGGGAGCGAGCACAGATACGCAGTATTTT. Translation: CASSLGASTDTQYF.

This clone was picked up a small number of times. V is TRBV6-1 and J is TRBJ2-3, with D unresolved. The germline V and J ends were trimmed by 6 bases and 1 base, with 8 bases remaining between them. The germline V gene encodes CDR1 MNHNS and CDR2 SASEGT. CDR3 length: 13 amino acids. The CDR3 sequence: CASRPSGTDTQYF. DNA of the CDR3: TGTGCCAGCAGACCCTCGGGCACAGATACGCAGTATTTT.

This chain links TRBV28 with TRBJ2-3, with 8 positions matching TRBD2. Germline V gene lookup returns CDR1 MDHEN and CDR2 SYDVKM. Germline trimming cut 5 bases from V and 14 bases from J; bases unmatched to any gene: 9. This CDR3 comprises 12 residues. The CDR3 protein is CASSLERGSWYF. Here the CDR3 DNA reads TGTGCCAGCAGTCTCGAGCGGGGGTCCTGGTATTTT.

This clone has a handful of counts. V usage is TRBV6-1 and J usage is TRBJ2-7; the match to TRBD2 covers 10 bases. The trim removed 2 bases at V and 4 bases at J, leaving 8 bases unmatched. Germline CDR1 is MNHNS and CDR2 is SASEGT. There are 16 residues in the CDR3. CDR3 DNA: TGTGCCAGCAGTGAAAGCGGGAGGGCCGAGGTGTACGAGCAGTACTTC. Residues: CASSESGRAEVYEQYF.

The chain couples TRBV18 to TRBJ2-1; D call uncertain. V was shortened by 2 bases and J by 0 bases, with 14 bases between the two germline ends. Germline CDR1 KGHSH, CDR2 LQKENI. The CDR3 consists of 17 residues. The CDR3 DNA sequence: TGTGCCAGCTCACCATTTCTGACGACCGACTCCTACAATGAGCAGTTCTTC. Amino acid sequence: CASSPFLTTDSYNEQFF. The full variable domain, its missing parts supplied by reference TRBV18 and TRBJ2-1, is NAGVMQNPRHLVRRRGQEARLRCSPMKGHSHVYWYRQLPEEGLKFMVYLQKENIIDESGMPKERFSAEFPKEGPSILRIQQVVRGDSAAYFCASSPFLTTDSYNEQFFGPGTRLTVL.

The V gene is TRBV30, the J gene TRBJ2-1; TRBD2 is a possible D gene (6 bases). Looked up from germline, CDR1 is GTSNPN and CDR2 is SVGIG (reference sequence). The V end lost 2 bases, the J end lost 4 bases, and 12 bases lay between the germline ends. The CDR3 totals 14 residues. CDR3 loop: CAWSRSGTYNEQFF. CDR3 in DNA: TGTGCCTGGAGTCGTAGCGGAACTTACAATGAGCAGTTCTTC.

The rearrangement links TRBV10-3 to TRBJ2-3; TRBD2 aligns across 8 bases. This CDR3 spans 13 amino acids. Germline V gene sequence: CDR1 ENHRY, CDR2 SYGVKD. The V gene end was trimmed by 3 bases and the J gene end by 8 bases; junction bases not matched to a gene: 4. CDR3 in amino acids: CAISDPTSGTQYF. CDR3 sequence (DNA): TGTGCCATCAGTGATCCTACTAGCGGTACGCAGTATTTT.

The chain has TRBV5-8 and TRBJ2-2, with D unclear. Trimming left V 7 bases short and J 1 base short, with 11 bases between. CDR3 size: 14 residues. Germline CDR1 is SGHTS and CDR2 is YDEGEE. This CDR3 reads CASFRRLNTGELFF. Here the CDR3 DNA reads TGTGCCAGCTTTCGGCGGTTGAACACCGGGGAGCTGTTTTTT.

This clone was recorded a few times. This chain joins TRBV6-1 and TRBJ1-2; D is possibly TRBD1 (6 bases). V lost 8 bases and J 8 bases, leaving 12 bases between the germline ends. Germline-derived CDR1 and CDR2 are MNHNS and SASEGT. This CDR3 spans 11 amino acids. The CDR3 is CASREGGGYTF. DNA of the CDR3: TGTGCCAGCCGGGAGGGGGGAGGCTACACCTTC.